This T cell receptor (beta chain) is from a study of blood T cell repertoires in COVID-19. Study background: The United States, Italy and Spain provided the acute and convalescent COVID-19 samples. PBMCs, B-cell-depleted T cells, or T cells were the source of the cDNA or gDNA that made up the material.

The protocol was immunoSEQ multiplex PCR, while the TCRdb copy is restricted to in-frame clones and leaves out a portion. The sample includes a few hundred thousand clones, roughly four fifths seen only once; the top ten take about 4.8%. Either two negative PCRs, clearance, or symptom resolution qualified Cohort 3 donors as recovered. CDR1 MNHEY and CDR2 SVGAGI come from the germline V gene. The CDR3 is 11 amino acids. Trimming left V 10 bases short and J 2 bases short, with 8 bases between. This TCR came from a woman between 50 and 59 years old who had recovered from COVID-19. Sample: PBMCs or T cells enriched from blood (not recorded which). This chain joins TRBV6-5 and TRBJ1-2, with D hard to call. The CDR3 region has the DNA TGTGCCACGGGAGTAAACTATGGCTACACCTTC. The encoded protein is CATGVNYGYTF.